The table lists the clone carrying this TCR beta chain with a few counts. Its antigen is undetermined. TCR beta CDR3 sequences were amplified from RNA transcripts. During a first-round RT-PCR of the TCR CDR3, the HTBI primer set was used. TCRdb analysed the multiplex PCR reads with MiXCR anew, one entry per CDR3 protein. The sample has fewer than 650,000 distinct CDR3 sequences; roughly 13% are singletons. Unmatched junction bases numbered 8, after V lost 6 bases and J lost 8 bases. The CDR3 sequence is 13 residues long. CDR1 is SGDLS, CDR2 YYNGEE, per germline. This sample was taken from a study of T cells in Graves' hyperthyroidism and ophthalmopathy. Study-level background: Any treatment followed the collection of peripheral blood at initial diagnosis.

Study results and caveats: Expanded thyroid clonotypes (above 0.001) were mostly also found in blood. Stable hyperthyroidism was told apart from ophthalmopathy by a model built on 13 V-J features.

Those with hyperthyroidism were 18 to 65 years old, newly diagnosed, and ill for under 2 months. The chain is built from TRBV9 and TRBJ2-1; TRBD2 matches at 7 bases. Sequences were obtained from blood. This sequence originates from a young woman with Graves' hyperthyroidism that later progressed to Graves' ophthalmopathy. The chain's CDR3 is CASTSWGGDEQFF. Here the CDR3 DNA reads TGTGCCAGCACCAGTTGGGGGGGGGATGAGCAGTTCTTC.